One sample yielded the 5 T cell receptor beta chains listed below, sequenced in a study of OX40 agonist ivuxolimab in advanced cancers. Clones were read by immunoSEQ multiplex PCR, and TCRdb kept only the in-frame ones, dropping some. The profile shows about 100,000 clones, 85% to 95% of them singletons. This material consisted of CD4+ or CD8+ T cells sorted from blood, taken in a trial of the OX40 agonist ivuxolimab. The receptors were gathered from an adult with an advanced solid tumor such as melanoma, head and neck, liver or kidney cancer.

This chain joins TRBV19 and TRBJ1-5, with 7 bases fitting TRBD1. CDR3 length: 15 residues. CDR1 and CDR2 (germline): LNHDA, SQIVND (reference sequence). The V gene end was trimmed by 3 bases and the J gene end by 5 bases; junction bases not matched to a gene: 7. CDR3 residues: CASSMARGLDQPQHF. CDR3 nucleotides: TGTGCCAGTAGTATGGCGAGGGGGCTGGATCAGCCCCAGCATTTT.

J is TRBJ2-1 and V is TRBV19; TRBD2 matches at 9 bases. J was trimmed by 6 bases and V by 0 bases; bases with no gene match: 6. CDR1 and CDR2 (germline): LNHDA, SQIVND (reference sequence). This CDR3 region has 16 residues. DNA of the CDR3: TGTGCCAGTAGTATAGATCGGGCGGGAGGGCCCAATGAGCAGTTCTTC. This translates into CASSIDRAGGPNEQFF.

The rearrangement links TRBV19 to TRBJ1-5, with TRBD1 matching over 10 bases. The V gene's germline CDR1 is LNHDA and CDR2 SQIVND (reference sequence). This CDR3 region has 13 residues. V trimming: 10 bases; J trimming: 9 bases; junction bases outside the gene matches: 9. The CDR3, as DNA: TGTGCCACCAGGGACAGGGGCGTTGGGCCCCAGCATTTT. Encoded protein: CATRDRGVGPQHF.

V usage is TRBV10-2 and J usage is TRBJ1-1; D remains unclear. The V and J ends lost 2 bases and 11 bases respectively, with 9 bases between them. From germline, CDR1 is WSHSY and CDR2 SAAADI. CDR3 length: 11 residues. The CDR3 region has the DNA TGCGCCAGCAGTGAGGAAGGGAGGGCTTTCTTT. It is translated as CASSEEGRAFF.

The V and J genes are TRBV7-9 and TRBJ2-5; the D gene could be TRBD1 or TRBD2 (5 bases each). Trimming stripped 5 bases from V and 5 bases from J, with 24 bases between. This CDR3 is built from 17 residues. Germline V lookup: CDR1 SEHNR, CDR2 FQNEAQ (reference sequence). This chain's CDR3 is CASSPAGAPLYEETQYF. DNA for the CDR3: TGTGCCAGCAGCCCGGCCGGGGCCCCACTATACGAGGAGACCCAGTACTTC.